This record looks at one T cell receptor beta chain sequence and its context. CDR3 size: 16 residues. The V gene lost 0 bases and the J gene lost 7 bases, with 16 bases spanning the gap. Germline V gives CDR1 MGHRA, CDR2 YSYEKL. The sample is drawn from a study of blood T cell repertoires in COVID-19. Clones were read by immunoSEQ multiplex PCR, and TCRdb kept only the in-frame ones, dropping some. The table includes approximately 330,000 clones, about nine tenths detected once. This clonotype originated in a woman aged 25 to 39 who had recovered from COVID-19. V is TRBV4-1 and J is TRBJ1-5; D remains unclear. The sequencing input was PBMCs or T cells enriched from blood (not recorded which). CDR3 nucleotides: TGCGCCAGCAGCCAAGATCCGGCCCTAAGAGGGCAGCCCCAGCATTTT. This gives the protein CASSQDPALRGQPQHF.